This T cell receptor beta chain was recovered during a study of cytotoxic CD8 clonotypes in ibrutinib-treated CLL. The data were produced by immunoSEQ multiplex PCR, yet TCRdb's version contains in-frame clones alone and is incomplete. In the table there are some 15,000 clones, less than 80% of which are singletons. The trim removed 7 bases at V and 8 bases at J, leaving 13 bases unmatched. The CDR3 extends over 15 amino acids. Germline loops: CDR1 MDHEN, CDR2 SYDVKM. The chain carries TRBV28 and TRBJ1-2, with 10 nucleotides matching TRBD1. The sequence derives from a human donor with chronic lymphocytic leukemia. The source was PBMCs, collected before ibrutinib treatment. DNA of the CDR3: TGTGCCAGCAATGCCGGGACAGGGGCTATCTCGGGCTACACCTTC. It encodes CASNAGTGAISGYTF.